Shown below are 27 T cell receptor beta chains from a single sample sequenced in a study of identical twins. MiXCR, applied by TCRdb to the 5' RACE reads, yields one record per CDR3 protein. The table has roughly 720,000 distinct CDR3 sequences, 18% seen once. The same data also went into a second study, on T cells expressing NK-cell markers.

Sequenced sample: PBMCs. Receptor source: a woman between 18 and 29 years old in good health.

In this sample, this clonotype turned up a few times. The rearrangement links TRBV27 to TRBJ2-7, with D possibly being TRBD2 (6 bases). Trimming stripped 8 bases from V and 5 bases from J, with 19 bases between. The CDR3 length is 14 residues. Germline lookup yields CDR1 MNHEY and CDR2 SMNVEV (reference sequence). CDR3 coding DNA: TGTGCCAGCGCAGAGGAGGGGCTGGGCGACGAGCAGTACTTC. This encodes CASAEEGLGDEQYF.

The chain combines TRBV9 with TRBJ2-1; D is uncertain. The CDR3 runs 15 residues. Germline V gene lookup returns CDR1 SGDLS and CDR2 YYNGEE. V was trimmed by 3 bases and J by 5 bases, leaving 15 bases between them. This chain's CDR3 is CASSDSGWADNEQFF. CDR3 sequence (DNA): TGTGCCAGCAGCGATTCCGGGTGGGCCGACAATGAGCAGTTCTTC.

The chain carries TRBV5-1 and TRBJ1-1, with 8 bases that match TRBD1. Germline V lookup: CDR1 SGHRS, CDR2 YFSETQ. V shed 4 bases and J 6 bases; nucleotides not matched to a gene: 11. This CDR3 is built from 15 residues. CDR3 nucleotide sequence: TGCGCCAGCAGCATCACCGGGACAGGAGGTTCTGAAGCTTTCTTT. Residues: CASSITGTGGSEAFF.

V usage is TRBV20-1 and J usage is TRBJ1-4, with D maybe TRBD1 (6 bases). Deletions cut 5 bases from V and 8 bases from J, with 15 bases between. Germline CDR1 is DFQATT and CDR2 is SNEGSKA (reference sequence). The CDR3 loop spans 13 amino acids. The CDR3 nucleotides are TGCAGTGCTTCGTCACAGGGCGGAGAAAAACTGTTTTTT. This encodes CSASSQGGEKLFF.

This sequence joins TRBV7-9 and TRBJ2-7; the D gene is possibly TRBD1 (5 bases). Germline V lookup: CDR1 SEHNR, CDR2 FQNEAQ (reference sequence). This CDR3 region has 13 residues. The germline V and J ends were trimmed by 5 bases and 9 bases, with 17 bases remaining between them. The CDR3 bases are TGTGCCAGCAGCGCGTCAACAGGTGTTTGGCAGTACTTC. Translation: CASSASTGVWQYF.

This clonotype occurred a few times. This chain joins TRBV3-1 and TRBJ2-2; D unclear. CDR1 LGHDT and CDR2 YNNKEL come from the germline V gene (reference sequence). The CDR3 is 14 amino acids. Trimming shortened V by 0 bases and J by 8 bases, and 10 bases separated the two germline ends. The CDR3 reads CASSQEGSGGELFF. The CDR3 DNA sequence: TGTGCCAGCAGCCAAGAAGGGTCCGGGGGGGAGCTGTTTTTT.

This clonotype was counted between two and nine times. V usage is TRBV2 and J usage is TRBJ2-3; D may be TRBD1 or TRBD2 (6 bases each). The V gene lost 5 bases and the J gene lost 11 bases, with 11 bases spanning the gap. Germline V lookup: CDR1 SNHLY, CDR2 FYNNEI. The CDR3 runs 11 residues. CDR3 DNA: TGTGCCAGCAGTCTCGAGGGGGGGCAGTATTTT. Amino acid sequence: CASSLEGGQYF.

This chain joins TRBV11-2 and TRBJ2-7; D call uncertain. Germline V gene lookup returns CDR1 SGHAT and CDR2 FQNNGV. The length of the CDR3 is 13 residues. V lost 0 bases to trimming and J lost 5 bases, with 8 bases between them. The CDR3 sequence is CASSLDLRNEQYF. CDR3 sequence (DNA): TGTGCCAGCAGCTTAGATTTGAGAAACGAGCAGTACTTC.

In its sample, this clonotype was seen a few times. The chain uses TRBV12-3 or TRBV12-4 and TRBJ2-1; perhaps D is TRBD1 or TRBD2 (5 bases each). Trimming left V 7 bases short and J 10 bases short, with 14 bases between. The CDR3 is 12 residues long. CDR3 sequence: CASTLGVGEQFF. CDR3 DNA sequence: TGTGCCAGCACCCTGGGGGTGGGGGAGCAGTTCTTC.

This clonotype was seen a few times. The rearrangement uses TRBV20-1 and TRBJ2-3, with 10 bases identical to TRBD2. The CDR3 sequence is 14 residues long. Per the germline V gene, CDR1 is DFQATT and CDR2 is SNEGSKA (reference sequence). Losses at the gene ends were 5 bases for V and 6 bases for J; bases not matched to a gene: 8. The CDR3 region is CSAQSGRAVDTQYF. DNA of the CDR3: TGCAGTGCTCAGAGCGGGAGGGCCGTGGATACGCAGTATTTT.

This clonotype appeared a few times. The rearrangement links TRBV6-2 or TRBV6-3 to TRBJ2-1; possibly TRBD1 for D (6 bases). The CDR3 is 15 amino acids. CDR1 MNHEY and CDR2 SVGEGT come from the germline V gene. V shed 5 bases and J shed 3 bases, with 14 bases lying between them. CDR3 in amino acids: CASSGRGQFYNEQFF. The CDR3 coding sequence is TGTGCCAGCAGTGGCCGAGGACAGTTCTACAATGAGCAGTTCTTC.

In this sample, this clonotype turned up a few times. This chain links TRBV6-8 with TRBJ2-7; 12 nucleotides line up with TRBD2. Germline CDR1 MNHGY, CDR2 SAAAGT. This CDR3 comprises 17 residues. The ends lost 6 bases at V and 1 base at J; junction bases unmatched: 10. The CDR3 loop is CASRTTSGGKKSYEQYF. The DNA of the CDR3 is TGTGCCAGCAGGACGACTAGCGGGGGAAAGAAATCCTACGAGCAGTACTTC.

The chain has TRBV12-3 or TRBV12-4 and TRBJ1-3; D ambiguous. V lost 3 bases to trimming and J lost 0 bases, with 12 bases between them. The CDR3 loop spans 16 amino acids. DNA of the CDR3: TGTGCCAGCAGTTTCCCCCCCCGGTTCTCTGGAAACACCATATATTTT. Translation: CASSFPPRFSGNTIYF.

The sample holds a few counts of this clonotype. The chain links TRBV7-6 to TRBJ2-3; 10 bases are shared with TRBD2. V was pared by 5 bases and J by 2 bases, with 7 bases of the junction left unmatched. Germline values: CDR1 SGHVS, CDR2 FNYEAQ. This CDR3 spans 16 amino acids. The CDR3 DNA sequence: TGTGCCAGCAGCACAAGAAGCGGGAGGGCCACAGATACGCAGTATTTT. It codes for CASSTRSGRATDTQYF.

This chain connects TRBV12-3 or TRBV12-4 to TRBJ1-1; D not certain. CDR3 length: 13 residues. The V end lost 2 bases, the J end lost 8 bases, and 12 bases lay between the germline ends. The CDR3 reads CASSLRQEEEAFF. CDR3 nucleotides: TGTGCCAGCAGTTTACGTCAGGAAGAAGAAGCTTTCTTT.

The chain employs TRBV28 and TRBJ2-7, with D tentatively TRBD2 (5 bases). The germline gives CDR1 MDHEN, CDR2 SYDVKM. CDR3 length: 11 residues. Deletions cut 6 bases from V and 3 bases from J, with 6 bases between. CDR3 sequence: CASRDFYEQYF. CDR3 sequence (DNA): TGTGCCAGCAGGGACTTCTACGAGCAGTACTTC.

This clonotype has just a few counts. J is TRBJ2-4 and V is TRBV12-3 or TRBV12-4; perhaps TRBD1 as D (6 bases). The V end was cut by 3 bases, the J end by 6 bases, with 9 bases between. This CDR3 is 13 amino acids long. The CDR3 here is CASSFRGSNIQYF. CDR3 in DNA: TGTGCCAGCAGTTTCAGGGGTTCAAACATTCAGTACTTC.

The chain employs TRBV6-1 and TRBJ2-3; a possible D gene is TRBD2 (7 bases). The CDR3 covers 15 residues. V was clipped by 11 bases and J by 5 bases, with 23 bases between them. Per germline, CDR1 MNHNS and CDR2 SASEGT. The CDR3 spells CALTWGGAGGDTQYF. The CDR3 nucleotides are TGTGCCCTAACCTGGGGGGGGGCCGGGGGAGATACGCAGTATTTT.

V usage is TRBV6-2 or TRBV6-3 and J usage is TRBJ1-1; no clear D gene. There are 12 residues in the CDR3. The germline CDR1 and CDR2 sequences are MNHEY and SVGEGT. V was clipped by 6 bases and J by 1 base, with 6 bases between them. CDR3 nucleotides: TGTGCCAGCAGCCGATGGAACACTGAAGCTTTCTTT. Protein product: CASSRWNTEAFF.

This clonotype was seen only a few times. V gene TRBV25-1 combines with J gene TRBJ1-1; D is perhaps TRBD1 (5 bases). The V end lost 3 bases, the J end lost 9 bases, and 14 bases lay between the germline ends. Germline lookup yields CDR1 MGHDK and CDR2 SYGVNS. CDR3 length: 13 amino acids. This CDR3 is CASSETARGKAFF. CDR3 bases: TGTGCCAGCAGTGAGACAGCCCGGGGGAAAGCTTTCTTT.

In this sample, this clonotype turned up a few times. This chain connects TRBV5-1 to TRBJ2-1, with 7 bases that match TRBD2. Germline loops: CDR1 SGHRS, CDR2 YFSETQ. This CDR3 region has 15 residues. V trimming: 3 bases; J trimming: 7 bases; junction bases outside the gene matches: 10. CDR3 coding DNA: TGCGCCAGCAGCTCTTGGGGGGGGGTCGAGAATGAGCAGTTCTTC. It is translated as CASSSWGGVENEQFF. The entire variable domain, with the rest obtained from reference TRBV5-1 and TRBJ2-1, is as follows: KAGVTQTPRYLIKTRGQQVTLSCSPISGHRSVSWYQQTPGQGLQFLFEYFSETQRNKGNFPGRFSGRQFSNSRSEMNVSTLELGDSALYLCASSSWGGVENEQFFGPGTRLTVL.

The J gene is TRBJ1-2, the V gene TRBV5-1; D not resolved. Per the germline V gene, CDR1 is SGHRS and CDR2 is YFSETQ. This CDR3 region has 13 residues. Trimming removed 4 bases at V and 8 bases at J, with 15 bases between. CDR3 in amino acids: CASSIIGLDGYTF. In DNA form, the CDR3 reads TGCGCCAGCAGCATTATTGGACTGGACGGCTACACCTTC. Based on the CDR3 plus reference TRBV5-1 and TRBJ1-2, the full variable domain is KAGVTQTPRYLIKTRGQQVTLSCSPISGHRSVSWYQQTPGQGLQFLFEYFSETQRNKGNFPGRFSGRQFSNSRSEMNVSTLELGDSALYLCASSIIGLDGYTFGSGTRLTVV.

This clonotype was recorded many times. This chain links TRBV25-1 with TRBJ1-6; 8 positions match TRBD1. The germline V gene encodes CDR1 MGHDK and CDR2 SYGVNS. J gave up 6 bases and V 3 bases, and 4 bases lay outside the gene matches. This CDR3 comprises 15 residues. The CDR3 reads CASSEPDRGNSPLHF. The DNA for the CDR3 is TGTGCCAGCAGTGAGCCAGACAGGGGTAATTCACCCCTCCACTTT.

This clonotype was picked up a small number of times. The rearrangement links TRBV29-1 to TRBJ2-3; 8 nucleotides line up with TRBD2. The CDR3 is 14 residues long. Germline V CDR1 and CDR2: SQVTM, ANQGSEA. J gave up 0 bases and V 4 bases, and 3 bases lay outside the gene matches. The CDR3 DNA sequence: TGCAGCGTTGTCCAGCGGGGGAGCACAGATACGCAGTATTTT. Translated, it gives CSVVQRGSTDTQYF.

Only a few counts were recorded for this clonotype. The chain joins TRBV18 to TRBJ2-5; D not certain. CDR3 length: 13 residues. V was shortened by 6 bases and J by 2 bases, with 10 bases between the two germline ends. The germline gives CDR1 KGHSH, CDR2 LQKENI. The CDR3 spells CASSPTLQETQYF. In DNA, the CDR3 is TGTGCCAGCTCCCCAACGCTGCAAGAGACCCAGTACTTC.

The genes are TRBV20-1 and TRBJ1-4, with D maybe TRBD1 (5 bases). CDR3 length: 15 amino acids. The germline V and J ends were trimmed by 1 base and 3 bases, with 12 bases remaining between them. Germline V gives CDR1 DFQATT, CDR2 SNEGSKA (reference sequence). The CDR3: CSARGGISSNEKLFF. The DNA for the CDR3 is TGCAGTGCTAGAGGGGGGATAAGTTCTAATGAAAAACTGTTTTTT.

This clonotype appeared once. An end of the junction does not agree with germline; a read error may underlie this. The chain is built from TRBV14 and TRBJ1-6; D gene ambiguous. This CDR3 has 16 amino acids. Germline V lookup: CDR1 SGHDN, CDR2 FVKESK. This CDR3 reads CASSPSGSGRNSPLDF. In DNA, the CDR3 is TGTGCCAGCAGCCCGAGTGGATCCGGGCGGAATTCACCCCTCGACTTT.